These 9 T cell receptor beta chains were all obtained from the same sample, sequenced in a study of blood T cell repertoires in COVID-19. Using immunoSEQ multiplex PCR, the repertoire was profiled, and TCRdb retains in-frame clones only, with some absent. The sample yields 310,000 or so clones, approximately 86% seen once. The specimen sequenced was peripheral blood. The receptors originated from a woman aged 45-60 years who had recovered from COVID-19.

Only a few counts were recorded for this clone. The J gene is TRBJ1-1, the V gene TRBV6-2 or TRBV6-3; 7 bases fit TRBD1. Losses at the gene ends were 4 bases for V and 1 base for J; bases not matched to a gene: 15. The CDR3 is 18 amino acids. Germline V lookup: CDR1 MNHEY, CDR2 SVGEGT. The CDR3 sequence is CASSSKSTGFIGNTEAFF. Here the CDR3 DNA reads TGTGCCAGCAGTTCCAAATCGACAGGGTTCATAGGGAACACTGAAGCTTTCTTT.

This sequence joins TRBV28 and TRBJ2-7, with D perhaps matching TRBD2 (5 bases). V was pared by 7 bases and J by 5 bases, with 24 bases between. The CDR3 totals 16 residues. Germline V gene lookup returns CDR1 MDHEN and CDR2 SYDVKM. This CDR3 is CASTLRAVPMSHEQYF. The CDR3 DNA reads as TGTGCCAGCACCTTGAGGGCAGTGCCGATGTCACACGAGCAGTACTTC.

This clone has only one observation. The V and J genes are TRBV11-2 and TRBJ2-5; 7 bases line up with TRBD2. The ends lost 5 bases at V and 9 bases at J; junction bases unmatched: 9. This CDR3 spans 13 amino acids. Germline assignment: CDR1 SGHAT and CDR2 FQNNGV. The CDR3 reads CASSVKQAGAQYF. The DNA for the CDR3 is TGTGCCAGCAGCGTAAAACAGGCGGGGGCCCAGTACTTC.

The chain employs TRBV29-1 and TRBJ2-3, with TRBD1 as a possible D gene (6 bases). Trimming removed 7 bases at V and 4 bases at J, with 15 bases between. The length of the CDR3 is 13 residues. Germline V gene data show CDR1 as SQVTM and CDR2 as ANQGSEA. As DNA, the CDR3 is TGCAGCGCCAGAGGGGGACCGGCAGATACGCAGTATTTT. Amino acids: CSARGGPADTQYF.

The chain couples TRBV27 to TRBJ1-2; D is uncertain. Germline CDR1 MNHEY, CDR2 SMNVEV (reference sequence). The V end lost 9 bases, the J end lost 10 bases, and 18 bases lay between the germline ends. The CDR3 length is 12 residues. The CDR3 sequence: CASSSRLEDYTF. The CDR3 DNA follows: TGTGCCAGTTCCTCCAGGTTGGAGGACTACACCTTC.

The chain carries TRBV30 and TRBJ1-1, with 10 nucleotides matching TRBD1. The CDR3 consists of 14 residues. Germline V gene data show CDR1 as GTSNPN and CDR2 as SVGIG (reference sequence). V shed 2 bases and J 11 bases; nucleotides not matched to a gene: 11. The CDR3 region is CAWSRHPDRGSAFF. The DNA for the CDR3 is TGTGCCTGGAGTAGACACCCGGACAGGGGGAGTGCTTTCTTT.

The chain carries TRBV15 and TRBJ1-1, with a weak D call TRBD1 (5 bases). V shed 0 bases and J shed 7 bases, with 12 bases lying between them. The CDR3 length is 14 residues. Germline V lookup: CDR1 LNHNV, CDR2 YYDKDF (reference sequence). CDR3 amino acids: CATSRDGTGGEAFF. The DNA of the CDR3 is TGTGCCACCAGCAGAGATGGTACGGGGGGTGAAGCTTTCTTT.

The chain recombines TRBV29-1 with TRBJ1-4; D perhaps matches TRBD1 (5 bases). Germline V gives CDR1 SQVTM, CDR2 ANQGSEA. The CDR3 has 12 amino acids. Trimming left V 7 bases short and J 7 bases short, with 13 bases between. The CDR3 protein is CSASNGGEKLFF. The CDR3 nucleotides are TGCAGCGCCTCCAACGGGGGTGAAAAACTGTTTTTT.

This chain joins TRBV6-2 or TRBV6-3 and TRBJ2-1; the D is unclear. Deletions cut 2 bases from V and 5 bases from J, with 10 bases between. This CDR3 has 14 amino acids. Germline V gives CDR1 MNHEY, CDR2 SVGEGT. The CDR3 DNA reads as TGTGCCAGCAGTTACCCAACGAGGCACAATGAGCAGTTCTTC. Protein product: CASSYPTRHNEQFF.